This TCR beta chain was profiled in a study of T cell responses to AZD1222 COVID-19 vaccine. For this clone: Antigen specificity is unknown.

Study observations and caveats: White British ancestry dominated among donors, who included more females, and clonal diversity was possibly underestimated. Repertoire sampling was restricted to post-peak T cell response timepoints.

Second doses were pooled across both intervals (about 4 or about 12 weeks). Trimming removed 2 bases at V and 5 bases at J, with 12 bases between. The CDR3 is 15 amino acids. Germline V gene lookup returns CDR1 MGHDK and CDR2 SYGVNS. This table comes from immunoSEQ multiplex PCR, and its TCRdb copy is limited to in-frame clones, with some not included. The data contain more than 70,000 clones, about 89% of them singletons. The rearrangement uses TRBV25-1 and TRBJ2-2; D not resolved. The source material was peripheral blood, sampled 28 days after the second AZD1222 dose. This TCR was sampled from an adult who received the AZD1222 COVID-19 vaccine. CDR3 region: CASSEGNTLTGELFF. CDR3 DNA: TGTGCCAGCAGTGAAGGGAACACTTTAACCGGGGAGCTGTTTTTT.